The 11 T cell receptor beta chains presented below share a single source sample, sequenced in a study of cytomegalovirus exposure and HLA in healthy donors (dated by TCRdb to 2017 to 2019). Library preparation was by the immunoSEQ multiplex PCR assay. For the multiplex PCR, a mixture combining 60 forward primers for TCR Vbeta segments and 13 reverse primers for TCR Jbeta segments was used. The immuneACCESS repertoire file appears here via TCRdb, limited to in-frame rearrangements. These files lack a portion of the clones; in checked studies, under half of the deficit traces to unresolved V genes, and the cause of the others is not known. For this sample the table gives roughly 76,000 clones, of which 75% to 90% were detected only once. The ten largest clones take up 1.5% to 2% of the sample. The sequencing sample was made of PBMCs. These receptors were obtained from a woman aged 30 to 39 in good health and CMV-seronegative.

Only a few counts were recorded for this clone. V usage is TRBV5-6 and J usage is TRBJ1-5, with TRBD1 as a possible D gene (5 bases). Germline CDR1 is SGHDT and CDR2 is YYEEEE. This CDR3 is built from 14 residues. V lost 3 bases and J 2 bases, leaving 9 bases between the germline ends. CDR3 residues: CASSSGLGNQPQHF. Here the CDR3 DNA reads TGTGCCAGCAGCTCAGGGCTCGGCAATCAGCCCCAGCATTTT.

The sample holds one count of this clone. CDR3 in amino acids: CASSDPRTSSYEQYF. The CDR3 DNA is TGCGCCAGCAGCGACCCCCGGACTAGCAGCTACGAGCAGTACTTC. The chain recombines TRBV4-1 with TRBJ2-7, with 8 bases fitting TRBD2. The CDR3 runs 15 residues. Germline V lookup: CDR1 MGHRA, CDR2 YSYEKL. The ends lost 5 bases at V and 3 bases at J; junction bases unmatched: 9.

CDR3 loop: CATSGYRGTTEAFF. The CDR3 DNA sequence: TGTGCCACCAGCGGATACAGGGGTACCACTGAAGCTTTCTTT. This rearrangement joins TRBV15 to TRBJ1-1, with TRBD1 matching 7 bases. The germline CDR1 and CDR2 sequences are LNHNV and YYDKDF (reference sequence). J gave up 4 bases and V 5 bases, and 7 bases lay outside the gene matches. The CDR3 contains 14 residues.

The rearrangement uses TRBV6-5 and TRBJ1-6, with 11 nucleotides matching TRBD1. V was pared by 0 bases and J by 10 bases, with 5 bases of the junction left unmatched. The CDR3 spans 16 residues. The germline V gene encodes CDR1 MNHEY and CDR2 SVGAGI. The CDR3 DNA reads TGTGCCAGCAGTTACTCTTGGGGACAGGGGGGATCACCCCTCCACTTT. Translating it yields CASSYSWGQGGSPLHF.

The V and J genes are TRBV5-6 and TRBJ2-7; D is perhaps TRBD1 (5 bases). This CDR3 has 14 residues. V lost 1 base to trimming and J lost 5 bases, with 13 bases between them. Per germline, CDR1 SGHDT and CDR2 YYEEEE. This CDR3 is CASSLLQGSDEQYF. The CDR3 nucleotides read TGTGCCAGCAGCTTGCTCCAGGGTAGTGACGAGCAGTACTTC.

V is TRBV7-9 and J is TRBJ2-4; 8 bases are shared with TRBD1. Germline loops: CDR1 SEHNR, CDR2 FQNEAQ (reference sequence). V shed 1 base, J shed 6 bases, and the junction held 5 bases outside the gene matches. The CDR3 is 15 residues long. The CDR3 DNA sequence: TGTGCCAGCAGCTTAGGTGGGACAGGCACAAACATTCAGTACTTC. Its protein is CASSLGGTGTNIQYF.

The chain couples TRBV25-1 to TRBJ1-1, with D perhaps matching TRBD1 (6 bases). The CDR3 has 14 residues. Per germline, CDR1 MGHDK and CDR2 SYGVNS. V was cut by 5 bases and J by 3 bases, with 13 bases left in between. The CDR3 protein is CASSPRQVYTEAFF. CDR3 in DNA: TGTGCCAGCAGTCCCAGACAGGTTTACACTGAAGCTTTCTTT. Drawing the rest from reference TRBV25-1 and TRBJ1-1, the complete variable domain is EADIYQTPRYLVIGTGKKITLECSQTMGHDKMYWYQQDPGMELHLIHYSYGVNSTEKGDLSSESTVSRIRTEHFPLTLESARPSHTSQYLCASSPRQVYTEAFFGQGTRLTVV.

This chain uses TRBV6-5 with TRBJ2-3; 8 positions match TRBD2. This CDR3 is 15 amino acids long. Unmatched junction bases numbered 4, after V lost 2 bases and J lost 3 bases. Germline V gene sequence: CDR1 MNHEY, CDR2 SVGAGI. CDR3 in DNA: TGTGCCAGCAGTTACGGGAGCGGGAGTACAGATACGCAGTATTTT. Amino acids: CASSYGSGSTDTQYF.

This clone was counted a few times. The chain couples TRBV7-9 to TRBJ1-2; D is possibly TRBD1 (5 bases). The length of the CDR3 is 14 residues. V lost 1 base, J lost 3 bases, and 9 bases lay in between. Germline V gives CDR1 SEHNR, CDR2 FQNEAQ (reference sequence). CDR3 DNA: TGTGCCAGCAGCTTAGTGGGCAGGGACTATGGCTACACCTTC. This codes for CASSLVGRDYGYTF.

CDR3 bases: TGCGCCAGCAGCCAAGATTTAGGAGCAACCTATGGCTACACCTTC. It translates to CASSQDLGATYGYTF. The V gene is TRBV4-1, the J gene TRBJ1-2; D not resolved. The CDR3 has 15 amino acids. Looked up from germline, CDR1 is MGHRA and CDR2 is YSYEKL. The V and J ends lost 0 bases and 4 bases respectively, with 12 bases between them.

This chain uses TRBV18 with TRBJ1-4, with a weak D call TRBD1 (5 bases). The CDR3 runs 15 residues. The V end lost 4 bases, the J end lost 7 bases, and 16 bases lay between the germline ends. Germline CDR1 is KGHSH and CDR2 is LQKENI. The CDR3 region is CASSQLTVVGEKLFF. In DNA, the CDR3 is TGTGCCAGCTCACAACTGACAGTGGTGGGTGAAAAACTGTTTTTT. Together with reference TRBV18 and TRBJ1-4, the CDR3 gives the full variable domain: NAGVMQNPRHLVRRRGQEARLRCSPMKGHSHVYWYRQLPEEGLKFMVYLQKENIIDESGMPKERFSAEFPKEGPSILRIQQVVRGDSAAYFCASSQLTVVGEKLFFGSGTQLSVL.